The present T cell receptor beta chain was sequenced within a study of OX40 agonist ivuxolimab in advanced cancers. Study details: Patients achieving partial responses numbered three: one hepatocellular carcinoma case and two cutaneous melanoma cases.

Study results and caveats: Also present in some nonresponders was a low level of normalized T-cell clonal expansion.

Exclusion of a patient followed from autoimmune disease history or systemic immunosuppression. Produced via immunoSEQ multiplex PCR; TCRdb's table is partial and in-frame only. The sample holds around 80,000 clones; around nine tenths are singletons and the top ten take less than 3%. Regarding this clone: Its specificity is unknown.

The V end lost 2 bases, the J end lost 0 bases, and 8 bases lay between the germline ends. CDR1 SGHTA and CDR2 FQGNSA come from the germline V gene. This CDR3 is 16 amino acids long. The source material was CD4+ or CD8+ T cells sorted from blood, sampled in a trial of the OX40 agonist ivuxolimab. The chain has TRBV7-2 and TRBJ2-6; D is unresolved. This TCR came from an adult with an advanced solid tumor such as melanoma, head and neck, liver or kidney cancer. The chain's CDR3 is CASSLNRYSGANVLTF. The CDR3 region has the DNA TGTGCCAGCAGCTTAAATAGGTACTCTGGGGCCAACGTCCTGACTTTC. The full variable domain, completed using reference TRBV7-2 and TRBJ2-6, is GAGVSQSPSNKVTEKGKDVELRCDPISGHTALYWYRQSLGQGLEFLIYFQGNSAPDKSGLPSDRFSAERTGGSVSTLTIQRTQQEDSAVYLCASSLNRYSGANVLTFGAGSRLTVL.